The clone carrying this T cell receptor (beta chain) was picked up many times. What it binds is unknown. The data derive from a study of T-cell reconstitution after alpha-beta-depleted transplantation in children. Study outcomes and limitations: Most T-cell counts and diversity one year after the transplant came from T cells that were newly produced. Expanded graft clones numbering several hundred reportedly gave rise to alpha-beta T cells about two months after transplant.

Unique molecular identifiers were built into the TCRbeta library. In TCRdb, the PCR reads were re-called with MiXCR into one record per CDR3 protein. The table has 200,000 to 300,000 distinct CDR3 sequences, around 7.5% seen once; the top ten hold almost 6.5%. This CDR3 is built from 14 residues. After removal of 7 bases from V and 5 bases from J, the junction contained 9 bases not matched to a gene. Germline CDR1 reads MNHEY; CDR2 reads SMNVEV (reference sequence). The genes are TRBV27 and TRBJ1-2, with TRBD1 matching 8 bases. The specimen was PBMCs, mostly from graft donor cells, collected 180 days after TCRalphabeta/CD19-depleted stem cell transplant. The TCR originated in a male patient younger than 18 who had a stem cell transplant for acute lymphoblastic leukemia, so the T cells may come from the graft donor. The CDR3 DNA is TGTGCCAGCAAACATCCCGGACAGGGTTATGGCTACACCTTC. Translated, it gives CASKHPGQGYGYTF.